The present entry profiles one T cell receptor (beta chain) with its context. Some clones are missing from TCRdb's copy, which holds only in-frame ones; the method was immunoSEQ multiplex PCR. There are approximately 70,000 clones in the sample; around 92% occur only once, and over 1.3% lies in the top ten. The record originates from a study of T cell changes during pregnancy in multiple sclerosis. V was cut by 9 bases and J by 8 bases, with 19 bases left in between. The CDR3 covers 14 residues. Germline loops: CDR1 SEHNR, CDR2 FQNEAQ (reference sequence). This chain joins TRBV7-9 and TRBJ1-4, with D possibly matching TRBD1 (6 bases). This sample comprised peripheral blood, obtained in the second trimester of pregnancy. The sequence was collected from a female donor in good health, enrolled as a control in a pregnancy study. CDR3 nucleotides: TGTGCCAGTGAGAGGACAGCCACAGGGGAAAAACTGTTTTTT. Translated, it gives CASERTATGEKLFF.